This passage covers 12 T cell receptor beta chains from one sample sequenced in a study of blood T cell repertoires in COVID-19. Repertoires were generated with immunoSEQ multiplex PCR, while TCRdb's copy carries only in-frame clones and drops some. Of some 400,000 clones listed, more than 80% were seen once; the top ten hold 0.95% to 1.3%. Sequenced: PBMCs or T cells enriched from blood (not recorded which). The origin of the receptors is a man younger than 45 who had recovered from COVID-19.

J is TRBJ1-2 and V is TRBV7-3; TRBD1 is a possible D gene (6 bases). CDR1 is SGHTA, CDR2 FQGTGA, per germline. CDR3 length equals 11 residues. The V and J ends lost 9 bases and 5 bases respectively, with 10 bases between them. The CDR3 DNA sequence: TGTGCCAGGCGGCAGGGGTATGGCTACACCTTC. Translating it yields CARRQGYGYTF. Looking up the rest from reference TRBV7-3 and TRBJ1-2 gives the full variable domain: GAGVSQTPSNKVTEKGKYVELRCDPISGHTALYWYRQSLGQGPEFLIYFQGTGAADDSGLPNDRFFAVRPEGSVSTLKIQRTERGDSAVYLCARRQGYGYTFGSGTRLTVV.

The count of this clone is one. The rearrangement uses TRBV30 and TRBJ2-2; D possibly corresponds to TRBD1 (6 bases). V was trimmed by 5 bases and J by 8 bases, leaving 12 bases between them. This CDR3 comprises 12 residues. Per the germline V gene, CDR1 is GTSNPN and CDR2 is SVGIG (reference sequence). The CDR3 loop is CAWRYREGELFF. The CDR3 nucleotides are TGTGCCTGGCGTTACAGGGAAGGGGAGCTGTTTTTT.

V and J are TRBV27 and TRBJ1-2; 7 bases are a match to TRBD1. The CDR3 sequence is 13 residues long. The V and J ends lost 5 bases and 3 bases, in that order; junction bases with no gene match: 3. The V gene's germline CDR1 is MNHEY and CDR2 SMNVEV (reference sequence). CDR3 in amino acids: CASSPGQYYGYTF. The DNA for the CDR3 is TGTGCCAGCAGTCCGGGACAGTACTATGGCTACACCTTC.

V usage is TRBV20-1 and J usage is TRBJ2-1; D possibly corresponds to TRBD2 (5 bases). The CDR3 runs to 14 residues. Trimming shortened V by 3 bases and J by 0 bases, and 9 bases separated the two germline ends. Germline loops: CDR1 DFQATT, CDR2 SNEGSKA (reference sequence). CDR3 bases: TGCAGTGCTAGTTCCGGGGACTCCTACAATGAGCAGTTCTTC. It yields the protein CSASSGDSYNEQFF.

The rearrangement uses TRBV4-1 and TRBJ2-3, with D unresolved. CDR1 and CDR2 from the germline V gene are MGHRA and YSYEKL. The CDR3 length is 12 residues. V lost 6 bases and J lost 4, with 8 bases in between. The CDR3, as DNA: TGCGCCAGCAGTATTCCGTCAGATACGCAGTATTTT. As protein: CASSIPSDTQYF.

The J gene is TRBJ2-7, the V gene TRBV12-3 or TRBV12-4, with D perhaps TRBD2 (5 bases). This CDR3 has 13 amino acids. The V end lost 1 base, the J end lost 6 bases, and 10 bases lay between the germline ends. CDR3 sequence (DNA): TGTGCCAGCAGTTTAGGAGGGAGACGCGAGCAGTACTTC. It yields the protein CASSLGGRREQYF.

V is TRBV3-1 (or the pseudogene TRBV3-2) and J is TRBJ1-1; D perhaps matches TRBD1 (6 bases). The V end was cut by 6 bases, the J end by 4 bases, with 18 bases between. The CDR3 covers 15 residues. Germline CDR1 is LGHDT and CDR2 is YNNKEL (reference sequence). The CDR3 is CASRKGQGWGTEAFF. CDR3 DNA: TGTGCCAGCAGGAAAGGGCAGGGGTGGGGCACTGAAGCTTTCTTT.

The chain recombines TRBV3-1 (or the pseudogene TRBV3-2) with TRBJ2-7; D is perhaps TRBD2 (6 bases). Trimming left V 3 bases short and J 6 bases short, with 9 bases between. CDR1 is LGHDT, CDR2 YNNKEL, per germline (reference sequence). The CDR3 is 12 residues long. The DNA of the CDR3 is TGTGCCAGCAGCCAGGAGGGTTCCGAGCAGTACTTC. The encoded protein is CASSQEGSEQYF.

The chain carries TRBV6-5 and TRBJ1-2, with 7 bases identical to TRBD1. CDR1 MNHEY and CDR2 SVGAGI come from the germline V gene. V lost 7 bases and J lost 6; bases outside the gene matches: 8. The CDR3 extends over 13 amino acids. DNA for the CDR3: TGTGCCAGCAAAATGGGGACAGCCCATGGCTACACCTTC. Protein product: CASKMGTAHGYTF.

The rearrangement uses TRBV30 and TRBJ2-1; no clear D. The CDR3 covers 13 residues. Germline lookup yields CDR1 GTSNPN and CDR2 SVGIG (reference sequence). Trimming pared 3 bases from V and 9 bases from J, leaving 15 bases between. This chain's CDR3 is CAWSSQSPSEQFF. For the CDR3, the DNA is TGTGCCTGGAGCAGTCAGAGCCCTAGTGAGCAGTTCTTC.

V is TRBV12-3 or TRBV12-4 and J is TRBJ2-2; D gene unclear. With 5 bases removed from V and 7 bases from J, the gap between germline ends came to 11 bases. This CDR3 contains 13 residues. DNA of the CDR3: TGTGCCAGCAGTCCTTGGCTGCACGGGGAGCTGTTTTTT. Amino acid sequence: CASSPWLHGELFF.

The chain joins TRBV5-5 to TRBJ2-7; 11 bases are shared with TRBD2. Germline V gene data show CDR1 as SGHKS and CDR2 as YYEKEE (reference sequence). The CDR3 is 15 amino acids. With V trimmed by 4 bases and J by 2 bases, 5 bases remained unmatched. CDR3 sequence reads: CASSELAGDPYEQYF. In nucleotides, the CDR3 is TGTGCCAGCAGCGAACTAGCGGGAGATCCCTACGAGCAGTACTTC.